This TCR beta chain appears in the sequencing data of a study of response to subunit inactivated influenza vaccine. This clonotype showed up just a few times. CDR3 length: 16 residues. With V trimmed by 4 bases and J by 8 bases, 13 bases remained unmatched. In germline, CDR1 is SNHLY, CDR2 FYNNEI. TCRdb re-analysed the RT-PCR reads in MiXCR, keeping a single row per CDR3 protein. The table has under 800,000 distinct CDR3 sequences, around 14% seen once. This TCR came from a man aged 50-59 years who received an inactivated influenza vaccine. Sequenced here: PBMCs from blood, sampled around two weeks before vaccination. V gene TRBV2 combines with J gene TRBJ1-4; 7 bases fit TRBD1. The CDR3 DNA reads TGTGCCAGCAGTGCCCAGACAGGGAGTAGAAAGGAAAAACTGTTTTTT. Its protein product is CASSAQTGSRKEKLFF.